Sequencing of this T cell receptor (beta chain) was carried out in a study of blood T cell repertoires in COVID-19. In the study overall: Acute and convalescent COVID-19 specimens originated in the United States, Italy and Spain.

CDR1 and CDR2 (germline): SGHNT, YYREEE (reference sequence). This CDR3 region has 16 residues. V shed 0 bases, J shed 4 bases, and the junction held 8 bases outside the gene matches. In the original workflow: Reference gene primer amplification gave estimated nucleated cell counts. TCRdb's table, derived via immunoSEQ multiplex PCR, lists solely in-frame clones and lacks some. V, J and clone size are taken as reported in that table, and D and trimming were inferred from the DNA itself. This table has 130,000 to 150,000 clones, less than 85% appearing once. The receptor was isolated from a human donor in a cohort sampled during active COVID-19. This rearrangement joins TRBV5-4 to TRBJ2-3; 7 bases agree with TRBD2. The material sequenced was peripheral blood. Written as DNA, the CDR3 is TGTGCCAGCAGCTTGGATAGAGCGGGGCGAGCAGATACGCAGTATTTT. It is translated as CASSLDRAGRADTQYF.